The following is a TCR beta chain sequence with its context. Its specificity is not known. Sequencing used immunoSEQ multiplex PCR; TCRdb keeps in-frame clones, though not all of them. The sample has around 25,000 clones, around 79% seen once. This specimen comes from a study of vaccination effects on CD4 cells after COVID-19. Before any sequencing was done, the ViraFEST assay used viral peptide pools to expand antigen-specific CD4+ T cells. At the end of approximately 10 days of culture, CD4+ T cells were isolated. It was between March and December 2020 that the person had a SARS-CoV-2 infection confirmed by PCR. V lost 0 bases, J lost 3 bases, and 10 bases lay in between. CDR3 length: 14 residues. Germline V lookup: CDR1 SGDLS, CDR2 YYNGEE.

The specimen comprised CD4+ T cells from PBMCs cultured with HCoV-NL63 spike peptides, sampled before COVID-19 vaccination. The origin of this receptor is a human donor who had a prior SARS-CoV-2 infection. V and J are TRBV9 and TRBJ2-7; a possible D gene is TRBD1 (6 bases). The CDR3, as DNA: TGTGCCAGCAGCGTAGGAACAGGGATCTACGAGCAGTACTTC. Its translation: CASSVGTGIYEQYF.